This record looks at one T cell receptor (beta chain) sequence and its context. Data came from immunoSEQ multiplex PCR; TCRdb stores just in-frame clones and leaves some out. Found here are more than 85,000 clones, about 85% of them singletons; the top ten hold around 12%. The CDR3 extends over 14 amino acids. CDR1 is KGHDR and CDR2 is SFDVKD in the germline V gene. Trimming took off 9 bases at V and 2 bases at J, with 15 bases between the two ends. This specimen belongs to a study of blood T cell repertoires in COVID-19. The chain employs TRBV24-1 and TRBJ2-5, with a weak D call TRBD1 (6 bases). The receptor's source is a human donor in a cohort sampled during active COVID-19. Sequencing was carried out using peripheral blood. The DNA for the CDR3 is TGTGCCACCGGTACGGCAAGGGGGCAAGAGACCCAGTACTTC. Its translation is CATGTARGQETQYF.